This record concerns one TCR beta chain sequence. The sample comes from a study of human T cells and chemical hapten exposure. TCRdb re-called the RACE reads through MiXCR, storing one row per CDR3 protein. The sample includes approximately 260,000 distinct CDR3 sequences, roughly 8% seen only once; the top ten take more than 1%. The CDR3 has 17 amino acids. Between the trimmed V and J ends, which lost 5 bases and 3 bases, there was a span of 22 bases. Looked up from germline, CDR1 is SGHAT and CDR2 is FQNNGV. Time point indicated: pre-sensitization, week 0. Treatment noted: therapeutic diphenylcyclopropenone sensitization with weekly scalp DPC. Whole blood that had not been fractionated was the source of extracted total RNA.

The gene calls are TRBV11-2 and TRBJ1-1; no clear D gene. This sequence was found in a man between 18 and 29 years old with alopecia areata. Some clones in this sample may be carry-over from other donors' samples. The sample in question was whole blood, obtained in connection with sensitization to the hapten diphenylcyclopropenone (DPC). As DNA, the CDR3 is TGTGCCAGCAGCACGATCCGGAGGAGTACGGAGGACACTGAAGCTTTCTTT. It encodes CASSTIRRSTEDTEAFF.